The 8 T cell receptor beta chains presented below share a single source sample, sequenced in a study of cytomegalovirus exposure and HLA in healthy donors. Vbeta (60) and Jbeta (13) primers were used in the PCR. Some clones are missing from TCRdb's copy, which holds only in-frame ones; the method was immunoSEQ multiplex PCR. The data show around 100,000 clones, around 86% seen once. Sequencing was done on a sample of PBMCs. The receptors shown here come from a female donor in good health and CMV-seropositive.

J is TRBJ2-3 and V is TRBV5-1; TRBD2 matches at 14 bases. The CDR3 extends over 17 amino acids. V was pared by 2 bases and J by 4 bases, with 6 bases of the junction left unmatched. CDR1 is SGHRS, CDR2 YFSETQ, per germline. CDR3 DNA sequence: TGCGCCAGCAGCTTAATCGGGACTAGCGGGAGTTCAGATACGCAGTATTTT. Translating gives CASSLIGTSGSSDTQYF. Combining the CDR3 with reference TRBV5-1 and TRBJ2-3 gives the whole variable domain KAGVTQTPRYLIKTRGQQVTLSCSPISGHRSVSWYQQTPGQGLQFLFEYFSETQRNKGNFPGRFSGRQFSNSRSEMNVSTLELGDSALYLCASSLIGTSGSSDTQYFGPGTRLTVL.

In this sample, this clone turned up once. The genes are TRBV18 and TRBJ1-1, with 9 nucleotides matching TRBD1. The J segment lost 7 bases and the V segment lost 6 bases, leaving 12 bases of the junction unmatched. Germline V gives CDR1 KGHSH, CDR2 LQKENI. The CDR3 spans 15 residues. DNA for the CDR3: TGTGCCAGCTCTCCCGGGGACAGGGCTGATGGTGAAGCTTTCTTT. Its translation is CASSPGDRADGEAFF.

The V call is TRBV5-1, the J call TRBJ1-1; possible D gene TRBD1, 5 bases. This CDR3 comprises 14 residues. Germline V gives CDR1 SGHRS, CDR2 YFSETQ. V was shortened by 1 base and J by 1 base, with 8 bases between the two germline ends. CDR3 protein: CASSLTQGNTEAFF. The CDR3 DNA follows: TGCGCCAGCAGCTTGACCCAGGGGAACACTGAAGCTTTCTTT.

The J gene is TRBJ1-1, the V gene TRBV25-1, with D possibly TRBD1 on 6 matching bases. Germline loops: CDR1 MGHDK, CDR2 SYGVNS. CDR3 length equals 16 residues. V was trimmed by 2 bases and J by 4 bases, leaving 17 bases between them. CDR3 DNA sequence: TGTGCCAGCAGTGAAGTGGAAGGGGGTGTGGGCACTGAAGCTTTCTTT. Its protein product is CASSEVEGGVGTEAFF.

This clone was seen just once. The rearrangement joins TRBV14 to TRBJ2-5; tentative D call: TRBD1 (5 bases). CDR3 length: 16 amino acids. Trimming removed 2 bases from V and 1 base from J, with 14 bases in between. CDR1 is SGHDN and CDR2 is FVKESK in the germline V gene. The CDR3 protein is CASSQRGGLLQETQYF. CDR3 sequence (DNA): TGTGCCAGCAGCCAAAGGGGCGGCCTCCTCCAAGAGACCCAGTACTTC.

The rearrangement uses TRBV2 and TRBJ2-7; 10 nucleotides match TRBD1. J lost 4 bases, V lost 4 bases, and 4 bases had no gene match. Germline V lookup: CDR1 SNHLY, CDR2 FYNNEI. This CDR3 has 14 amino acids. Here the CDR3 DNA reads TGTGCCAGCAGTGGGACAGGGGGGCTGTACGAGCAGTACTTC. Amino acids: CASSGTGGLYEQYF.

The chain couples TRBV2 to TRBJ2-1; TRBD2 matches at 10 bases. The germline V gene has CDR1 SNHLY and CDR2 FYNNEI. CDR3 size: 14 residues. J lost 8 bases, V lost 6 bases, and 7 bases had no gene match. The CDR3 region has the DNA TGTGCCAGCAGAGGTCTAGCGGGAGCCGATGAGCAGTTCTTC. It is translated as CASRGLAGADEQFF.

CDR3 sequence: CSVGRVLGETQYF. The CDR3 DNA reads as TGCAGCGTTGGGAGGGTACTCGGAGAGACCCAGTACTTC. The rearrangement links TRBV29-1 to TRBJ2-5; D may be TRBD2 (6 bases). Germline values: CDR1 SQVTM, CDR2 ANQGSEA. This CDR3 region has 13 residues. The V end lost 4 bases, the J end lost 4 bases, and 13 bases lay between the germline ends.